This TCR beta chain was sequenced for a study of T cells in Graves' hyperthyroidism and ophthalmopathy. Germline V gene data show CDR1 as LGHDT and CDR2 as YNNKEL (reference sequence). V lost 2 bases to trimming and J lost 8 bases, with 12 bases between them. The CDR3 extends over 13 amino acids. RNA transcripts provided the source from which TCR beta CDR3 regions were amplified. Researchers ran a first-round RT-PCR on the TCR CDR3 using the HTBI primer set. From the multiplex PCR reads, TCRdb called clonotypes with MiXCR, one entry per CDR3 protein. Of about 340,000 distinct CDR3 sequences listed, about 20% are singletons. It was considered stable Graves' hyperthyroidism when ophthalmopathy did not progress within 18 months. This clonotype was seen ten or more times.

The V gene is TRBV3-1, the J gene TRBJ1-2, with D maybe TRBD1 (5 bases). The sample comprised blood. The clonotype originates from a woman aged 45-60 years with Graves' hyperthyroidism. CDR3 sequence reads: CASSQRGLRGYTF. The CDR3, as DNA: TGTGCCAGCAGCCAAAGGGGTCTCAGAGGCTACACCTTC.